This T cell receptor (beta chain) was identified during a study of blood T cells in healthy people across ages. Broader study findings: Higher naive T cell percentage went strongly together with higher TCR beta diversity. With age, beta diversity per million T cells declined roughly linearly, significantly by over 35.

A word on this clonotype: Its target is unknown.

Germline values: CDR1 SGDLS, CDR2 YYNGEE. J lost 2 bases, V lost 3 bases, and 4 bases had no gene match. CDR3 length: 15 residues. The donors, all healthy, were Caucasians living in Russia, aged roughly 6 to 100. Donors each provided ten milliliters of peripheral blood. Combining a sample-barcoded 5' primer with a J-beta primer mix, a second PCR ran for roughly 7 to 11 cycles. A single record per CDR3 protein comes from TCRdb applying MiXCR to the 5' RACE reads. The sample holds about a million distinct CDR3 sequences, around 54% seen once. V is TRBV9 and J is TRBJ2-3; TRBD1 agrees at 9 bases. Sequences were obtained from blood. The receptor was isolated from a woman aged 60-75 years in good health. The chain's CDR3 is CASSGDRAATDTQYF. DNA of the CDR3: TGTGCCAGCAGCGGGGACAGGGCGGCCACAGATACGCAGTATTTT.